This TCR beta chain comes out of a study of CD4 and CD8 cells across lung adenocarcinoma regions. The patients had localized lung adenocarcinoma, a non-small cell subtype. MiXCR, run by TCRdb on the PCR reads, gives a single entry per CDR3 protein. The data show approximately 5,000 distinct CDR3 sequences, less than 60% seen once. Germline CDR1 is SEHNR and CDR2 is FQNEAQ (reference sequence). This CDR3 contains 16 residues. The V gene is TRBV7-9, the J gene TRBJ2-1; D remains unclear. The DNA matches TRBJ2-7 better at its end, which makes the J call doubtful. Specimen: CD8+ T cells from the margin of a lung tumor. The clonotype comes from a male donor with lung adenocarcinoma. The CD4 and CD8 labels of this study may be unreliable. The CDR3 loop is CASSPGARSSYNEQYF. The CDR3, as DNA: TGTGCCAGCAGCCCGGGTGCGAGGAGCTCCTACAATGAGCAGTACTTC.